This T cell receptor (beta chain) emerged from a study of tumor-infiltrating lymphocytes in primary liver carcinoma. Notes on the study in general: Relative to blood, tumors carried a significantly larger fraction of the repertoire in their top 250 clones (p = 0.039). Tumor-adjacent and tumor-blood pairs shared a smaller degree of overlap than tumor region pairs.

The authors made TCR beta cDNA from around 500 ng total RNA with a constant-region primer. Each TCR beta library was derived from three nested multiplex PCR rounds that employed slightly modified ARM-PCR. Running 9 to 10 cycles apiece, the first two PCR rounds relied on TRBV1-TRBV30 forward primers together with a C-beta reverse primer. One entry per CDR3 protein results from TCRdb running MiXCR on the multiplex PCR reads. The table has 95,000 to 150,000 distinct CDR3 sequences, 64% seen once. V lost 6 bases, J lost 10 bases, and 6 bases stayed unmatched. The germline V gene has CDR1 SQVTM and CDR2 ANQGSEA. This CDR3 is 12 amino acids long. The source material, roughly 18-30 mg of unsorted bulk tissue, was used to co-extract RNA and DNA. Chronic HBV infection was present in the patients, who were treatment-naive. This clonotype was picked up many times. Its antigen is still unknown.

The clonotype comes from a woman aged 55-69 years with primary liver carcinoma and hepatitis B virus infection. The rearrangement joins TRBV29-1 to TRBJ1-4; 9 bases map to TRBD1. Sequencing input: liver tumor tissue from sampling region 3. The subset was: tumor region T3, left-lateral pole. The CDR3: CSVGPGQGKLFF. The CDR3 nucleotides read TGCAGCGTGGGACCGGGACAGGGAAAACTGTTTTTT.